This is a list of T cell receptor beta chains from one sample in a study of CD4+ T cells in melanoma. Measured with immunoSEQ multiplex PCR; TCRdb has only the in-frame clones, and not every one. The sample records 13,000 to 15,000 clones, approximately 83% being singletons. Sequenced sample: cells from a culture (not recorded whether cultured in vitro). Receptor source: a human donor with melanoma. Each CDR3 is given with its conserved first and last residue. The D gene is left open where the match is weak. For some rows the clone size is stated as once, few or many, or as a class when expanded; others skip it.

-	TRBV7-8	16	TRBJ1-2	TRBD1	CASSLVTGPFLDGYTF	TGTGCCAGCAGCCTTGTGACAGGGCCTTTTTTGGATGGCTACACCTTC
-	TRBV9	14	TRBJ1-2	-	CASSVFTASYGYTF	TGTGCCAGCAGCGTATTCACAGCCAGCTATGGCTACACCTTC
-	TRBV27	15	TRBJ1-2	-	CASSLFGGTNYGYTF	TGTGCCAGCAGTTTATTTGGCGGAACGAACTATGGCTACACCTTC
-	TRBV7-9	14	TRBJ2-1	-	CASSLALFASEQFF	TGTGCCAGCAGTTTGGCCCTGTTCGCATCGGAGCAGTTCTTC
-	TRBV6-5	13	TRBJ1-1	-	CASRPSGSVEAFF	TGTGCCAGCAGACCATCCGGGTCTGTGGAAGCTTTCTTT
-	TRBV18	17	TRBJ2-7	-	CASSPFDLGRGAYEQYF	TGTGCCAGCTCCCCCTTTGATTTGGGCAGGGGAGCTTACGAGCAGTACTTC
-	TRBV9	17	TRBJ2-6	TRBD1	CASTKGQGAVGANVLTF	TGTGCCAGCACCAAGGGACAGGGGGCGGTTGGGGCCAACGTCCTGACTTTC
few	TRBV5-4	12	TRBJ1-6	-	CASNLYNSPLHF	TGTGCCAGCAACCTGTATAATTCACCCCTCCACTTT
-	TRBV5-1	12	TRBJ1-2	-	CASQVGDGGYTF	TGCGCCAGCCAGGTCGGTGACGGTGGCTACACCTTC
-	TRBV5-1	16	TRBJ1-6	-	CASTPSAFSYNSPLHF	TGCGCCAGCACGCCGAGTGCCTTCTCCTATAATTCACCCCTCCACTTT
-	TRBV5-4	12	TRBJ1-1	TRBD1	CASHRGPTEAFF	TGTGCCAGCCACAGGGGGCCCACTGAAGCTTTCTTT
-	TRBV6-1	14	TRBJ2-7	TRBD1	CASEIDRGYYEQYF	TGTGCCAGCGAGATAGACAGGGGCTACTACGAGCAGTACTTC
-	TRBV6-5	13	TRBJ2-7	-	CASSSRGRGEQYF	TGTGCCAGCAGTTCTAGGGGTCGGGGGGAGCAGTACTTC
few	TRBV5-1	14	TRBJ2-5	-	CASTTQGGQETQYF	TGCGCCAGCACAACTCAGGGAGGCCAAGAGACCCAGTACTTC
-	TRBV6-1	13	TRBJ2-7	TRBD2	CASSHGGDYEQYF	TGTGCCAGCAGCCACGGGGGGGACTACGAGCAGTACTTC
-	TRBV5-1	12	TRBJ2-2	-	CASSDYAGELFF	TGCGCCAGCAGCGACTACGCGGGGGAGCTGTTTTTT
-	TRBV7-9	13	TRBJ2-1	-	CASSLVGQQGKFF	TGTGCCAGCAGCTTAGTAGGTCAACAGGGCAAGTTCTTC
few	TRBV5-8	14	TRBJ1-6	TRBD1	CASSFHGTGSPLHF	TGTGCCAGCAGCTTTCACGGGACAGGGTCTCCCCTCCACTTT
once	TRBV2	16	TRBJ2-5	TRBD2	CASRATSGGIQETQYF	TGTGCCAGCAGAGCAACTAGCGGGGGGATTCAAGAGACCCAGTACTTC
-	TRBV30	12	TRBJ1-1	TRBD1	CASYRDRQRAFF	TGTGCCTCTTATAGGGACAGGCAGCGGGCTTTCTTT
-	TRBV5-1	17	TRBJ2-3	TRBD1	CASSWTGTGAFTDTQYF	TGCGCCAGCAGCTGGACCGGGACAGGAGCCTTCACAGATACGCAGTATTTT
once	TRBV6-1	13	TRBJ2-5	-	CASTARGQETQYF	TGTGCCAGTACAGCCCGTGGGCAAGAGACCCAGTACTTC
-	TRBV18	14	TRBJ1-4	-	CASSPLATNEKLFF	TGTGCCAGCTCACCACTGGCGACTAATGAAAAACTGTTTTTT
-	TRBV6-5	14	TRBJ2-7	-	CASSRDTTFYEQYF	TGTGCCAGCAGCCGGGACACCACGTTCTACGAGCAGTACTTC
-	TRBV5-1	14	TRBJ1-3	TRBD1	CASSAGDSGNTIYF	TGCGCCAGCAGCGCCGGGGACAGCGGAAACACCATATATTTT
-	TRBV19	14	TRBJ1-5	TRBD1	CASRKDRGDQPQHF	TGTGCCAGTAGGAAAGACAGGGGCGATCAGCCCCAGCATTTT
-	TRBV2	12	TRBJ2-5	-	CASRGTSETQYF	TGTGCCAGCCGCGGGACTTCAGAGACCCAGTACTTC
once	TRBV4-1	12	TRBJ1-6	TRBD1	CASTQGDSPLHF	TGCGCCAGCACGCAGGGGGATTCACCCCTCCACTTT
-	TRBV4-2	14	TRBJ1-2	TRBD1	CASSQREGAGGYTF	TGTGCCAGCAGCCAGAGGGAGGGGGCAGGAGGCTACACCTTC
-	TRBV9	17	TRBJ2-5	-	CASSVGVQAMGQETQYF	TGTGCCAGCAGCGTGGGGGTCCAGGCCATGGGCCAAGAGACCCAGTACTTC
-	TRBV2	13	TRBJ2-7	-	CASAIPLSYEQYF	TGTGCCAGCGCGATCCCCCTAAGCTACGAGCAGTACTTC
-	TRBV7-9	12	TRBJ2-1	-	CASSLEGNEQFF	TGTGCCAGCAGCTTAGAGGGTAATGAGCAGTTCTTC
-	TRBV19	16	TRBJ1-5	-	CASSTRRTGSGQPQHF	TGTGCCAGTAGTACTCGAAGAACAGGATCGGGTCAGCCCCAGCATTTT
-	TRBV18	12	TRBJ1-1	-	CASSPSRDEAFF	TGTGCCAGCTCACCAAGCAGGGATGAAGCTTTCTTT
few	TRBV27	16	TRBJ2-1	-	CASSAARFASYNEQFF	TGTGCCAGCAGTGCCGCGCGGTTCGCCTCCTACAATGAGCAGTTCTTC
-	TRBV19	15	TRBJ2-2	TRBD2	CASATSGVYTGELFF	TGTGCCAGTGCTACTAGCGGGGTATACACCGGGGAGCTGTTTTTT
-	TRBV29-1	12	TRBJ2-3	-	CSAILGADTQYF	TGCAGCGCCATTCTGGGGGCAGATACGCAGTATTTT
-	TRBV11-2	13	TRBJ2-7	-	CASSSAPTVEQYF	TGTGCCAGCAGCTCAGCTCCGACTGTCGAGCAGTACTTC
medium-sized	TRBV7-2	14	TRBJ1-5	-	CASSLEISNQPQHF	TGTGCCAGCAGCTTAGAGATTAGCAATCAGCCCCAGCATTTT
-	TRBV2	14	TRBJ2-7	-	CASSLLRGGLEQYF	TGTGCCAGCAGTTTATTAAGGGGGGGCCTCGAGCAGTACTTC